The clone carrying this T cell receptor (beta chain) was counted ten times or more. MiXCR, applied by TCRdb to the 5' RACE reads, yields one record per CDR3 protein. The sample lists more than 60,000 distinct CDR3 sequences, about 19% occurring once. CDR1 and CDR2 (germline): SGHAT, FQNNGV. The CDR3 totals 15 residues. V lost 4 bases, J lost 8 bases, and 9 bases stayed unmatched. This specimen belongs to a study of HIV-infected patients and healthy controls. Material: CD4+ T cells from blood. The TCR sequence derives from a human donor in good health. The V and J genes are TRBV11-2 and TRBJ2-1, with TRBD2 matching over 9 bases. CDR3 region: CASSSTGLAVHEQFF. For the CDR3, the DNA is TGTGCCAGCAGCTCAACGGGACTAGCTGTCCATGAGCAGTTCTTC.